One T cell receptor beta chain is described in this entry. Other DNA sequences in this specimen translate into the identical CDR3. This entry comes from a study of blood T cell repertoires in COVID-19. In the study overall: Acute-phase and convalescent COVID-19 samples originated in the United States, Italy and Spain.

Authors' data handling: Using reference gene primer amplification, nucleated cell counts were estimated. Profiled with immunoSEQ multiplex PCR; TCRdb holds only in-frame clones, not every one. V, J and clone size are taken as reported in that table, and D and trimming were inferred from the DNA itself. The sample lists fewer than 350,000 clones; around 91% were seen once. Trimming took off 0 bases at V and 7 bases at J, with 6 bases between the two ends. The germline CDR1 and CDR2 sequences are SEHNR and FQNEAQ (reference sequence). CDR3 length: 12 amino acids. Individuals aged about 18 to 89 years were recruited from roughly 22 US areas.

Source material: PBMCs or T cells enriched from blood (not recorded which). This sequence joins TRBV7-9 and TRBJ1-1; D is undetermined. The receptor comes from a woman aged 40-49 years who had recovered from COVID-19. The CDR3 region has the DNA TGTGCCAGCAGCTTAGCGGCAGGTGAAGCTTTCTTT. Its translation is CASSLAAGEAFF.